Listed here is a single T cell receptor beta chain. It has no known antigen specificity. The sample holds no much larger clone one base away, and base qualities are not on file. CDR1 and CDR2 (SGHKS, YYEKEE) derive from the germline V gene (reference sequence). From its cysteine to its phenylalanine, the CDR3 spans 16 amino acids. Kept here is only the CDR3 DNA, which spans 48 bases and is read in frame from base 1. Trimmed from V: 0 bases; trimmed from J: 0 bases; junction bases lacking a gene match: 1. These data originate in a study of blood T cell repertoires in COVID-19 (dated by TCRdb to 2018 to 2020). Turning to the overall study: Samples from collaborators originated in the United States, Italy and Spain and spanned both the acute and convalescent phases of COVID-19. HLA class I and class II types, where available, came from metadata supplied by the sample provider rather than from assay-based typing. Deeply sampled blood TCRbeta repertoires from subjects exposed to, actively infected with, or recovered from COVID-19 were included in the dataset. Samples were obtained from the ongoing ImmuneRACE study (first 160 participants) and from over a thousand subjects provided by 6 global collaborators. The material from the prospective study consisted of cDNA or gDNA derived from T cells, B-cell-depleted T cells, or PBMCs. A de-identified subject ID, COVID-19 status, age in years and sex were almost always included in the sample metadata. The repertoires were released in a freely available public database meant as a resource for research on the immune response to SARS-CoV-2.

On the study overall, not on this receptor specifically: The quantity of clinical and demographic metadata differed by source and by participant and was supplied without curation.

Each collaborating institution followed its own protocols to collect whole blood in K2EDTA tubes. For TCRbeta analysis, collaborators shipped samples as frozen whole blood, isolated PBMCs, or DNA extracted from either of those sample types. TCRbeta CDR3 regions were amplified from genomic DNA by means of the immunoSEQ Assay, a bias-controlled multiplex PCR. Per the source publication's procedure: Within the assay, amplification of reference gene primers was used to estimate how many nucleated cells each sample contained. To quantify the absolute abundance of each unique TCRbeta CDR3 rearrangement, sequence reads were collapsed and filtered. For each sample, productive Simpson clonality was calculated as the square root of Simpson's diversity index across productive rearrangements. Imported from immuneACCESS, the table was reduced by TCRdb to in-frame sequences with V and J called. These copies leave out some clones; in studies compared against another copy, an unresolved V gene accounts for under half, and the cause of the remainder is not known. The V and J calls and the clone size are those of that table, but D and trimming were determined from the DNA. The sample contains 200,000 to 300,000 clones, just over 85% of them found a single time. The ten largest make up around 1.4% of the sample.

The sequence is built from TRBV5-5 and TRBJ2-2, and 8 junction bases match TRBD2. The sequencing sample was made of peripheral blood. The sequence was collected from a man older than 75 with acute or convalescent COVID-19. The CDR3 region reads CASSLALAANTGELFF. The sequence in DNA is TGTGCCAGCAGCTTGGCACTAGCGGCGAACACCGGGGAGCTGTTTTTT.